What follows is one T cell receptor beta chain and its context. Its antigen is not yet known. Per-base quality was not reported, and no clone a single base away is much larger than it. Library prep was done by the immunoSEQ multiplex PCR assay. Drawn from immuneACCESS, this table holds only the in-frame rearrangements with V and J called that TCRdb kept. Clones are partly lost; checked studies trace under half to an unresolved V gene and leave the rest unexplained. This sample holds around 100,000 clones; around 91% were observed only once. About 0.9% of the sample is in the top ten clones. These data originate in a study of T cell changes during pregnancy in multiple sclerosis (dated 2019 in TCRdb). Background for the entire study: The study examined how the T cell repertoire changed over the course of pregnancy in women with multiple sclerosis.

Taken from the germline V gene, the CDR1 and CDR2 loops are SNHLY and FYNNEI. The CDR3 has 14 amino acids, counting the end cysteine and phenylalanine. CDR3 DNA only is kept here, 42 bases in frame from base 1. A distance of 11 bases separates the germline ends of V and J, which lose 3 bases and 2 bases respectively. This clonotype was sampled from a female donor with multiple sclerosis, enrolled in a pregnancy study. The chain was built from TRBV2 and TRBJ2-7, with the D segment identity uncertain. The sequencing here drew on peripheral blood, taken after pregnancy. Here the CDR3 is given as CASSEVMSAYEQYF. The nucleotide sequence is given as TGTGCCAGCAGTGAGGTGATGTCGGCCTACGAGCAGTACTTC.